This passage covers 15 T cell receptor beta chains from one sample sequenced in a study of cytomegalovirus exposure and HLA in healthy donors. PCR involved 60 Vbeta and 13 Jbeta primers. Measured with immunoSEQ multiplex PCR; TCRdb has only the in-frame clones, and not every one. The sample holds some 130,000 clones; 8.5% to 10% are singletons and the top ten take 1.5% to 2%. The source material was PBMCs. The source is a man aged 50 to 60 in good health and CMV-seronegative.

This chain connects TRBV5-1 to TRBJ2-5, with 10 bases lining up with TRBD1. The CDR3 spans 14 residues. Looked up from germline, CDR1 is SGHRS and CDR2 is YFSETQ. V gave up 6 bases and J gave up 5 bases; unmatched junction bases: 7. CDR3 loop: CASTRTGGWETQYF. DNA for the CDR3: TGCGCCAGCACCCGGACAGGGGGTTGGGAGACCCAGTACTTC.

The chain recombines TRBV5-1 with TRBJ2-5; D perhaps matches TRBD2 (6 bases). The last part of the DNA fits TRBJ2-7 better; the J call may be wrong. Germline-derived CDR1 and CDR2 are SGHRS and YFSETQ. The CDR3 consists of 14 residues. The CDR3 sequence is CASSLEPSVGEQYF. DNA of the CDR3: TGCGCCAGCAGCTTGGAGCCTAGCGTCGGCGAGCAGTACTTC.

The J gene is TRBJ2-7, the V gene TRBV5-6, with D possibly being TRBD1 (5 bases). The V gene lost 2 bases and the J gene lost 3 bases, with 6 bases spanning the gap. Looked up from germline, CDR1 is SGHDT and CDR2 is YYEEEE. There are 12 residues in the CDR3. The CDR3: CASSFQGYEQYF. The DNA of the CDR3 is TGTGCCAGCAGCTTCCAGGGCTACGAGCAGTACTTC.

This chain connects TRBV19 to TRBJ2-7, with 12 bases matching TRBD1. CDR1 is LNHDA and CDR2 is SQIVND in the germline V gene (reference sequence). The CDR3 consists of 15 residues. V was pared by 1 base and J by 5 bases, with 3 bases of the junction left unmatched. CDR3 coding DNA: TGTGCCAGTAGTATAGCGGGGACAGGGGGCGACGAGCAGTACTTC. Translated: CASSIAGTGGDEQYF.

This clone turned up a few times. This chain uses TRBV30 with TRBJ1-5; 7 bases fit TRBD1. CDR3 length equals 23 residues. V trimming: 0 bases; J trimming: 2 bases; junction bases outside the gene matches: 28. The germline CDR1 and CDR2 sequences are GTSNPN and SVGIG (reference sequence). The CDR3 protein is CAWSVSGRGVQGVAGSGNQPQHF. In DNA, the CDR3 is TGTGCCTGGAGTGTATCGGGTAGGGGGGTCCAGGGGGTCGCTGGTTCGGGCAATCAGCCCCAGCATTTT.

J is TRBJ1-1 and V is TRBV11-2; TRBD1 agrees at 8 bases. CDR1 and CDR2 from the germline V gene are SGHAT and FQNNGV. The junction had 7 bases not matched to a gene; V was cut back by 5 bases and J by 5 bases. The CDR3 is made up of 14 amino acids. CDR3 DNA sequence: TGTGCCAGCAGCCCTGGACAGGGATGGACTGAAGCTTTCTTT. Protein: CASSPGQGWTEAFF.

The genes are TRBV7-9 and TRBJ1-5; a possible D gene is TRBD1 (5 bases). The V and J ends lost 7 bases and 4 bases respectively, with 17 bases between them. This CDR3 region has 15 residues. Germline V gives CDR1 SEHNR, CDR2 FQNEAQ (reference sequence). The chain's CDR3 is CASNSDSIGNQPQHF. CDR3 coding DNA: TGTGCCAGCAACTCTGACAGTATAGGGAATCAGCCCCAGCATTTT.

V is TRBV7-9 and J is TRBJ2-5; 9 nucleotides line up with TRBD1. The DNA end favors TRBJ2-7, so the J call may be wrong. The CDR3 has 15 amino acids. Germline values: CDR1 SEHNR, CDR2 FQNEAQ (reference sequence). As DNA, the CDR3 is TGTGCCAGCAGCTTATGGGACAGGGATTCCTACGAGCAGTACTTC. This encodes CASSLWDRDSYEQYF.

Only a few counts were recorded for this clone. This sequence joins TRBV28 and TRBJ1-1; TRBD1 might be the D (5 bases). CDR3 length: 14 amino acids. Germline CDR1 reads MDHEN; CDR2 reads SYDVKM. The V end was cut by 2 bases, the J end by 4 bases, with 11 bases between. The CDR3 bases are TGTGCCAGCAGTTTAGGGGCTGGACGCACTGAAGCTTTCTTT. This gives the protein CASSLGAGRTEAFF.

This clone was seen many times. The chain has TRBV14 and TRBJ1-1, with D hard to call. V was clipped by 4 bases and J by 6 bases, with 12 bases between them. The CDR3 extends over 13 amino acids. The V gene's germline CDR1 is SGHDN and CDR2 FVKESK. Here the CDR3 reads CASSPVPVAEAFF. Here the CDR3 DNA reads TGTGCCAGCAGCCCCGTACCGGTCGCTGAAGCTTTCTTT.

V and J are TRBV1 and TRBJ2-7; no check of the table's D call, TRBD2, against the DNA was made. TRBV1 is assigned pseudogene status. The CDR3 is 18 residues long. CDR3 sequence reads: CTSSQASGERGRSYEQYF. CDR3 nucleotide sequence: TGCACCAGCAGCCAAGCATCAGGGGAGCGGGGCCGGTCCTACGAGCAGTACTTC.

The sample holds a few counts of this clone. The rearrangement links TRBV29-1 to TRBJ1-1; D not certain. Germline V lookup: CDR1 SQVTM, CDR2 ANQGSEA. The CDR3 has 11 amino acids. The CDR3 coding sequence is TGCAGGAGCGGTGGGGACACTGAAGCTTTCTTT. This translates into CRSGGDTEAFF.

This chain joins TRBV2 and TRBJ1-5; D is unclear. This CDR3 is built from 17 residues. Germline CDR1 is SNHLY and CDR2 is FYNNEI. Trimming left V 3 bases short and J 3 bases short, with 18 bases between. CDR3 protein: CASSEFLPQRANQPQHF. CDR3 sequence (DNA): TGTGCCAGCAGTGAGTTCCTTCCGCAGCGGGCCAATCAGCCCCAGCATTTT.

This clone was seen a few times. The chain carries TRBV5-5 and TRBJ1-2; 8 bases fit TRBD1. Germline trimming cut 0 bases from V and 4 bases from J; bases unmatched to any gene: 5. CDR1 and CDR2 from the germline V gene are SGHKS and YYEKEE (reference sequence). The CDR3 sequence is 15 residues long. The CDR3 is CASSLGRGPTYGYTF. CDR3 sequence (DNA): TGTGCCAGCAGCTTGGGCAGGGGGCCTACCTATGGCTACACCTTC.

The chain uses TRBV29-1 and TRBJ2-1, with D uncertain. V was pared by 3 bases and J by 0 bases, with 6 bases between. This CDR3 is 13 amino acids long. Germline CDR1 is SQVTM and CDR2 is ANQGSEA. The CDR3 bases are TGCAGCGTTGAGAGGAGCTCCTACAATGAGCAGTTCTTC. Protein product: CSVERSSYNEQFF.